The 17 T cell receptor beta chains below all came from one sample that was sequenced in a study of tumor and adjacent non-tumor tissue in lung cancer. A modified ARM-PCR protocol with three rounds of nested PCR amplified TCRbeta. One entry per CDR3 protein, called by TCRdb with MiXCR from the multiplex PCR reads. The sample comprises 60,000 to 80,000 distinct CDR3 sequences, roughly 70% of which are singletons, and around a quarter rests with the top ten. The template was RNA from unsorted bulk tissue. More than 3 cm separated this lung sample from the edge of the tumor. Material for sequencing was distant non-tumor lung tissue. These receptors all stem from a woman aged 45-60 years with non-small cell lung cancer.

A word on this clonotype: This may be a read error, as it is one base from a much larger clone. This likely comes from a read error, as the CDR3 has no conserved phenylalanine or tryptophan at its end. The chain joins TRBV28 to TRBJ2-1, with no clear D. V lost 3 bases and J 4 bases, leaving 4 bases between the germline ends. The CDR3 runs to 12 residues. Germline CDR1 reads MDHEN; CDR2 reads SYDVKM. The CDR3 spells CASSFGYNEQFS. The CDR3 coding sequence is TGTGCCAGCAGTTTCGGGTACAATGAGCAGTTCTCC.

A word on this clonotype: Given a much more abundant clone one base away, this may be a read error. The V gene is TRBV4-3, the J gene TRBJ2-3; 7 nucleotides line up with TRBD2. CDR1 LGHNA and CDR2 YSLEER come from the germline V gene. CDR3 length: 15 residues. V gave up 6 bases and J gave up 4 bases; unmatched junction bases: 10. CDR3 DNA: TGCGCCAGCAGACATTGGGGGAGGGCCGCAGATACGCAGTATTTT. Translated: CASRHWGRAADTQYF.

Notes on this clonotype: Since no conserved phenylalanine or tryptophan closes the CDR3, a read error is the likely cause. This chain joins TRBV11-2 and TRBJ2-1; tentative D call: TRBD2 (5 bases). Germline loops: CDR1 SGHAT, CDR2 FQNNGV. This CDR3 is built from 14 residues. The CDR3 is CASSFLALYNEQFL. DNA of the CDR3: TGTGCTAGCAGCTTCCTAGCCCTATACAATGAGCAGTTCTTA.

A note on this clonotype: No conserved phenylalanine or tryptophan ends this CDR3, so it is likely a read error. This chain connects TRBV10-3 to TRBJ1-1; weak D call: TRBD1 (5 bases). CDR1 ENHRY and CDR2 SYGVKD come from the germline V gene. The CDR3 consists of 13 residues. CDR3 nucleotide sequence: TGTGCCATCACTGAGAACCAGGGCACTGAAGCTTTCCTT. Its translation is CAITENQGTEAFL.

About this clonotype: A much larger clone is a single base away; this may be a read error. This rearrangement joins TRBV29-1 to TRBJ1-2; D gene unclear. Deletions cut 5 bases from V and 6 bases from J, with 10 bases between. CDR3 length: 11 amino acids. CDR1 is SQVTM and CDR2 is ANQGSEA in the germline V gene. The CDR3 DNA follows: TGCAGCGTTTTAGGGAGGCATGGCTACACCTTC. Amino acids: CSVLGRHGYTF.

With respect to this clonotype: A much larger clone lies one base from this, so it may be a read error. Because the CDR3 is missing its conserved closing phenylalanine or tryptophan, this is likely a read error. The chain employs TRBV5-4 and TRBJ2-5; 8 bases map to TRBD1. V dropped 4 bases and J dropped 5; count of bases not matched to a gene: 4. The CDR3 runs to 13 residues. Germline assignment: CDR1 SGHNT and CDR2 YYREEE (reference sequence). The CDR3 region has the DNA TGTGCCAGCAGCAAAGACAGGGGTGAGACCCAGTACCTC. It is translated as CASSKDRGETQYL.

This clonotype was seen many times. The J gene is TRBJ2-3, the V gene TRBV12-3 or TRBV12-4, with a tentative D call TRBD2 (5 bases). V was clipped by 4 bases and J by 0 bases, with 11 bases between them. This CDR3 comprises 15 residues. The CDR3 DNA follows: TGTGCCAGCAGTTCCGGACTGCTGAGCACAGATACGCAGTATTTT. Encoded protein: CASSSGLLSTDTQYF.

As to this clonotype: One junction end does not reproduce the germline sequence, and a read error may be involved. The gene calls are TRBV11-2 and TRBJ2-1, with D tentatively TRBD2 (5 bases). The CDR3 length is 15 residues. Germline CDR1 SGHAT, CDR2 FQNNGV. The CDR3 loop reads CSSSPPGTTQNEQFF. The CDR3 coding sequence is TGTTCCAGTAGCCCCCCGGGAACTACCCAGAATGAGCAGTTCTTC. Drawing the rest from reference TRBV11-2 and TRBJ2-1, the complete variable domain is EAGVAQSPRYKIIEKRQSVAFWCNPISGHATLYWYQQILGQGPKLLIQFQNNGVVDDSQLPKDRFSAERLKGVDSTLKIQPAKLEDSAVYLCSSSPPGTTQNEQFFGPGTRLTVL.

As concerns this clonotype: A read error may explain this, as a much larger clone is one base away. The rearrangement joins TRBV20-1 to TRBJ2-3; 7 nucleotides agree with TRBD1. Germline trimming cut 3 bases from V and 8 bases from J; bases unmatched to any gene: 14. The CDR3 totals 15 residues. The germline gives CDR1 DFQATT, CDR2 SNEGSKA (reference sequence). CDR3 in DNA: TGCAGTGCTAGCGAGACAGGGAGTTTTGCAGGTACGCAGTATTTT. Encoded protein: CSASETGSFAGTQYF.

The V call is TRBV11-2, the J call TRBJ2-1; D is possibly TRBD2 (6 bases). CDR3 length equals 13 residues. Germline lookup yields CDR1 SGHAT and CDR2 FQNNGV. Trimming pared 0 bases from V and 8 bases from J, leaving 8 bases between. CDR3 loop: CASSLDREDEQFF. DNA for the CDR3: TGTGCCAGCAGCTTAGACAGGGAGGATGAGCAGTTCTTC.

Comment on this clonotype: This clone may be a read error of a much larger clone one base away. This chain uses TRBV20-1 with TRBJ2-1, with D perhaps being TRBD1 or TRBD2 (7 bases each). The CDR3 is 15 residues long. CDR1 is DFQATT, CDR2 SNEGSKA, per germline (reference sequence). CDR3 protein: CCAPPGGGFYNEQFF. For the CDR3, the DNA is TGCTGTGCCCCCCCAGGGGGAGGGTTCTACAATGAGCAGTTCTTC.

The chain links TRBV7-2 to TRBJ1-6; perhaps TRBD1 as D (5 bases). The CDR3 spans 16 residues. Between the trimmed V and J ends, which lost 5 bases and 10 bases, there was a span of 21 bases. From germline, CDR1 is SGHTA and CDR2 FQGNSA. The CDR3 region has the DNA TGTGCCAGCAGCCTTAATAGTGGGGGGTCCGGGTCACCCCTCCACTTT. It codes for CASSLNSGGSGSPLHF.

This clonotype was found a few times. Possible read error: a much larger clone is one base away. The chain recombines TRBV29-1 with TRBJ2-1, with 12 bases matching TRBD2. The trim removed 8 bases at V and 4 bases at J, leaving 12 bases unmatched. CDR3 length: 16 amino acids. Germline V gene lookup returns CDR1 SQVTM and CDR2 ANQGSEA. The DNA of the CDR3 is TGCAGCACCGGGTCGCTAGCGGGAGGGCCATACAATGAGCAGTTCTTC. This encodes CSTGSLAGGPYNEQFF.

Remarks on this clonotype: The junction shows a germline mismatch at one end, possibly a read error. This sequence joins TRBV11-2 and TRBJ2-7; a weak D match, TRBD2 (6 bases). Germline-derived CDR1 and CDR2 are SGHAT and FQNNGV. The CDR3 runs to 14 residues. The CDR3, as DNA: TGTGCCAACAGCTTACTAGACGGAGGGTACGAGCAGTACTTC. As protein: CANSLLDGGYEQYF.

Remarks on this clonotype: Because it lacks the conserved phenylalanine or tryptophan at the end, this CDR3 is likely a read error. The chain links TRBV29-1 to TRBJ2-7, with D unresolved. The V end was cut by 0 bases, the J end by 2 bases, with 5 bases between. Germline V gives CDR1 SQVTM, CDR2 ANQGSEA. The CDR3 extends over 12 amino acids. The DNA for the CDR3 is TGCAGCGTTGAAGATCCGGCCTACGAGCAGTACTTA. It translates to CSVEDPAYEQYL.

This clonotype was detected many times. This chain joins TRBV7-2 and TRBJ2-3, with 7 nucleotides matching TRBD1. This CDR3 comprises 15 residues. The ends lost 2 bases at V and 5 bases at J; junction bases unmatched: 7. CDR1 is SGHTA and CDR2 is FQGNSA in the germline V gene. CDR3 residues: CASSLRGPELDTQYF. The CDR3 DNA is TGTGCCAGCAGCTTAAGGGGGCCCGAGCTAGATACGCAGTATTTT.

This clonotype was detected only a few times. Being one base from a much bigger clone, this may be a read error. The chain uses TRBV12-3 or TRBV12-4 and TRBJ2-1, with 9 bases aligning to TRBD2. There are 15 residues in the CDR3. The DNA of the CDR3 is TGTGCCAGCACCGAAACCCTAGCGGGGTACAATGAGCACTTCTTC. It yields the protein CASTETLAGYNEHFF.